Each of the 9 T cell receptor beta chains below was sequenced from the same sample in a study of blood T cell repertoires in COVID-19. Assay: immunoSEQ multiplex PCR; the TCRdb copy retains only in-frame clones and omits some. The sample comprises about 50,000 clones, approximately 84% of which are singletons, and approximately 17% rests with the top ten. The source material was peripheral blood. Source of these receptors: an older man with active COVID-19.

The chain couples TRBV12-3 or TRBV12-4 to TRBJ1-1, with D possibly matching TRBD1 (5 bases). The CDR3 covers 13 residues. Trimming pared 6 bases from V and 6 bases from J, leaving 14 bases between. Written as DNA, the CDR3 is TGTGCCAGCAGCTCTCAACCGGGGGCTGAAGCTTTCTTT. Protein: CASSSQPGAEAFF.

The chain employs TRBV7-2 and TRBJ2-7; a possible D gene is TRBD1 (5 bases). V lost 5 bases and J lost 6, with 11 bases in between. Per the germline V gene, CDR1 is SGHTA and CDR2 is FQGNSA. The CDR3 length is 12 residues. CDR3 DNA sequence: TGTGCCAGCAGCCCGCAGGGCGGCGAGCAGTACTTC. This gives the protein CASSPQGGEQYF.

The chain recombines TRBV5-1 with TRBJ1-3; no definite D call. This CDR3 region has 17 residues. Between the trimmed V and J ends, which lost 0 bases and 0 bases, there was a span of 13 bases. CDR1 is SGHRS and CDR2 is YFSETQ in the germline V gene. CDR3 residues: CASSLGDGRGSGNTIYF. As DNA, the CDR3 is TGCGCCAGCAGCTTGGGGGATGGACGGGGCTCTGGAAACACCATATATTTT.

This sequence joins TRBV6-5 and TRBJ2-7; perhaps TRBD2 as D (5 bases). CDR3 length: 15 amino acids. V lost 6 bases and J 1 base, leaving 16 bases between the germline ends. CDR1 MNHEY and CDR2 SVGAGI come from the germline V gene. CDR3 nucleotide sequence: TGTGCCAGCAGGGCTCTAGCAGTTATTTCCTACGAGCAGTACTTC. It specifies CASRALAVISYEQYF.

This chain connects TRBV4-1 to TRBJ2-5; the D gene is possibly TRBD1 (7 bases). The CDR3 sequence is 15 residues long. The germline CDR1 and CDR2 sequences are MGHRA and YSYEKL. Trimming took off 0 bases at V and 6 bases at J, with 14 bases between the two ends. The CDR3 is CASSQDRQGGKTQYF. Written as DNA, the CDR3 is TGCGCCAGCAGCCAAGATCGGCAGGGGGGAAAGACCCAGTACTTC.

The rearrangement joins TRBV29-1 to TRBJ1-5; possibly TRBD1 for D (5 bases). The CDR3 covers 14 residues. V was pared by 4 bases and J by 5 bases, with 15 bases between. From germline, CDR1 is SQVTM and CDR2 ANQGSEA. CDR3 sequence reads: CSVGAGTGDQPQHF. CDR3 coding DNA: TGCAGCGTTGGCGCCGGGACGGGGGATCAGCCCCAGCATTTT.

The chain links TRBV5-1 to TRBJ2-1, with 12 nucleotides matching TRBD2. This CDR3 spans 16 amino acids. The J segment lost 6 bases and the V segment lost 4 bases, leaving 8 bases of the junction unmatched. Per the germline V gene, CDR1 is SGHRS and CDR2 is YFSETQ. CDR3: CASSEPSGRAPNEQFF. CDR3 nucleotide sequence: TGCGCCAGCAGCGAGCCTAGCGGGAGGGCCCCCAATGAGCAGTTCTTC.

This clone came up once. CDR3 sequence (DNA): TGTGCCAGCAGTTACGGGGACAGGGAGTACGAGCAGTACTTC. It translates to CASSYGDREYEQYF. The rearrangement uses TRBV6-6 and TRBJ2-7; 9 bases match TRBD1. Trimming cost V 2 bases and J 4 bases; bases outside gene matches: 3. The CDR3 length is 14 residues. Per germline, CDR1 MNHNY and CDR2 SVGAGI (reference sequence).

The genes are TRBV2 and TRBJ1-5, with TRBD1 as a possible D gene (6 bases). Germline CDR1 SNHLY, CDR2 FYNNEI. Trimming pared 2 bases from V and 5 bases from J, leaving 10 bases between. This CDR3 contains 14 residues. CDR3: CASSESRGDQPQHF. For the CDR3, the DNA is TGTGCCAGCAGTGAAAGCAGGGGTGATCAGCCCCAGCATTTT.